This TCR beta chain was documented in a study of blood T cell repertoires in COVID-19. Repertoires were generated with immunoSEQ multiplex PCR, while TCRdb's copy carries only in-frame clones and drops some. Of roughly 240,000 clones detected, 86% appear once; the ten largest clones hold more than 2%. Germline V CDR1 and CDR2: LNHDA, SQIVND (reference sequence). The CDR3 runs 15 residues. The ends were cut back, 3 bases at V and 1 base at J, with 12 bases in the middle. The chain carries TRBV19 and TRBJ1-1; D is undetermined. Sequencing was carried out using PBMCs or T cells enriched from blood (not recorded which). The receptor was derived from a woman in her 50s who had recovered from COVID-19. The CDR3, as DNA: TGTGCCAGTAGTATTGGTCGGGGAAGGAACACTGAAGCTTTCTTT. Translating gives CASSIGRGRNTEAFF.